This is a list of T cell receptor beta chains from one sample in a study of CD8 T cells in ankylosing spondylitis. One entry per CDR3 protein results from TCRdb running MiXCR on the 5' RACE reads. The profile shows hundreds of thousands of distinct CDR3 sequences, approximately 22% of them singletons. Specimen: blood, either unsorted or a sorted T cell fraction (not recorded which). Every receptor here comes from a male donor with ankylosing spondylitis or in good health (not recorded which). Each CDR3 is given with its conserved first and last residue. The D gene is left open where the match is weak. Not all rows give a size; the values are once, few, many and, for expanded clones, a class.

v_gene	j_gene	abundance	d_gene	CDR3aa	CDR3nt
TRBV12-3/TRBV12-4	TRBJ1-1	NA	NA	CASSPSSGPTFRTEAFF	TGTGCCAGCAGTCCAAGCTCTGGACCGACGTTTAGGACTGAAGCTTTCTTT
TRBV6-5	TRBJ2-5	NA	TRBD2	CASSDSPSGGGETQYF	TGTGCCAGCAGTGACTCCCCTAGCGGGGGAGGTGAGACCCAGTACTTC
TRBV19	TRBJ2-7	NA	TRBD1	CASRLGQGTVYEQYF	TGTGCCAGTAGACTGGGACAGGGGACCGTCTACGAGCAGTACTTC
TRBV19	TRBJ1-5	NA	NA	CASSMGWDNQPQHF	TGTGCCAGTAGTATGGGCTGGGATAATCAGCCCCAGCATTTT
TRBV2	TRBJ2-5	NA	TRBD1	CASSIDRVDQETQYF	TGTGCCAGCAGTATTGACAGGGTCGACCAAGAGACCCAGTACTTC
TRBV20-1	TRBJ2-1	few	TRBD1	CSALPGQIYNEQFF	TGCAGTGCTTTGCCGGGACAGATCTACAATGAGCAGTTCTTC
TRBV12-3/TRBV12-4	TRBJ2-7	few	TRBD1	CASSPTGDGYEQYF	TGTGCCAGCAGCCCGACAGGGGATGGGTACGAGCAGTACTTC
TRBV27	TRBJ2-1	NA	TRBD2	CASSLWSSGNEQFF	TGTGCCAGCAGTTTATGGTCTAGCGGGAATGAGCAGTTCTTC
TRBV12-3/TRBV12-4	TRBJ2-7	few	NA	CASRAQGDYEQYF	TGTGCCAGCAGAGCTCAGGGAGACTACGAGCAGTACTTC
TRBV20-1	TRBJ2-4	NA	NA	CSVHGAEGKNIQYF	TGCAGTGTGCACGGGGCCGAAGGCAAAAACATTCAGTACTTC
TRBV4-1	TRBJ1-1	NA	NA	CASSQDMVDGMNTEAFF	TGCGCCAGCAGCCAAGATATGGTGGACGGGATGAACACTGAAGCTTTCTTT
TRBV15	TRBJ1-2	few	NA	CATSDLEQAHYGYTF	TGTGCCACCAGCGATCTCGAACAGGCCCACTATGGCTACACCTTC
TRBV20-1	TRBJ2-2	NA	NA	CSARGPGRASTGELFF	TGCAGTGCTAGGGGTCCCGGCAGGGCAAGCACCGGGGAGCTGTTTTTT
TRBV4-1	TRBJ2-7	NA	NA	CASSQDQGPFYEQYF	TGCGCCAGCAGCCAAGATCAGGGACCCTTTTACGAGCAGTACTTC
TRBV7-2	TRBJ2-3	few	TRBD2	CASSYGGSGDYTQYF	TGTGCCAGCAGCTACGGAGGTAGCGGGGACTATACGCAGTATTTT
TRBV12-3/TRBV12-4	TRBJ2-7	many	NA	CASSGDRGYEQYF	TGCGCCAGCAGCGGAGACAGAGGCTACGAGCAGTACTTC
TRBV12-3/TRBV12-4	TRBJ1-1	NA	NA	CASTNRTMNTEAFF	TGTGCCAGCACTAATAGGACCATGAACACTGAAGCTTTCTTT
TRBV2	TRBJ2-5	NA	TRBD2	CASSRLAGSQETQYF	TGTGCCAGCAGCAGGCTAGCGGGGTCACAAGAGACCCAGTACTTC
TRBV12-3/TRBV12-4	TRBJ2-1	NA	NA	CASSLGGGRNEQFF	TGTGCCAGCAGTTTGGGCGGAGGTAGGAATGAGCAGTTCTTC
TRBV12-3/TRBV12-4	TRBJ2-2	NA	NA	CASSLRVFGELFF	TGTGCCAGCAGTTTGAGGGTCTTCGGGGAGCTGTTTTTT
TRBV6-2/TRBV6-3	TRBJ2-1	few	NA	CASSTRGGPYNEQFF	TGTGCCAGCAGCACTAGGGGGGGCCCCTACAATGAGCAGTTCTTC
TRBV12-3/TRBV12-4	TRBJ2-5	few	NA	CASSGRVRGTQYF	TGTGCCAGCAGTGGAAGGGTCCGAGGGACCCAGTACTTC
TRBV7-9	TRBJ2-7	few	NA	CASSPRGYGIYEQYF	TGTGCCAGCAGCCCCCGAGGTTATGGGATTTACGAGCAGTACTTC
TRBV9	TRBJ2-3	few	NA	CASSVGQEGADTQYF	TGTGCCAGCAGCGTAGGGCAGGAGGGGGCAGATACGCAGTATTTT
TRBV7-9	TRBJ2-1	NA	NA	CASSVVGGYYNNEQFF	TGTGCCAGCAGCGTCGTAGGGGGTTACTACAACAATGAGCAGTTCTTC
TRBV5-6	TRBJ2-2	NA	NA	CASSLVETITGELFF	TGTGCCAGCAGCTTGGTAGAGACAATTACCGGGGAGCTGTTTTTT
TRBV5-5	TRBJ2-1	NA	NA	CASSPRTENEQFF	TGTGCCAGCAGCCCCCGGACGGAAAATGAGCAGTTCTTC
TRBV20-1	TRBJ2-7	few	TRBD1	CSAREWDREVEQYF	TGCAGTGCTAGAGAATGGGACAGGGAGGTCGAGCAGTACTTC
TRBV10-2	TRBJ2-5	NA	NA	CASSEELGTQYF	TGCGCCAGCAGTGAGGAGTTAGGGACCCAGTACTTC
TRBV27	TRBJ1-1	few	NA	CASSPYLQEEEAFF	TGTGCCAGCAGCCCATACCTTCAGGAGGAGGAAGCTTTCTTT
TRBV23-1	TRBJ2-7	NA	TRBD1	CASRPQLGQGSYEQYF	TGCGCCAGCAGACCCCAGCTGGGACAGGGGTCCTACGAGCAGTACTTC
TRBV27	TRBJ2-1	few	TRBD2	CASSLWASGGNEQFF	TGTGCCAGCAGTTTATGGGCTAGCGGGGGCAATGAGCAGTTCTTC
TRBV20-1	TRBJ2-7	few	NA	CSASALTGPYEQYF	TGCAGTGCTAGTGCCCTGACAGGACCCTACGAGCAGTACTTC
TRBV9	TRBJ2-3	medium-sized	NA	CASSVGFYSTDTQYF	TGTGCCAGCAGCGTAGGGTTCTATTCCACAGATACGCAGTATTTT
TRBV12-3/TRBV12-4	TRBJ1-2	few	NA	CASSLWGNGGYGYTF	TGTGCCAGCAGTTTATGGGGTAACGGTGGCTATGGCTACACCTTC
TRBV5-1	TRBJ1-1	few	NA	CASSLFSPANTEAFF	TGCGCCAGCAGCTTGTTTTCGCCGGCGAACACTGAAGCTTTCTTT
TRBV6-1	TRBJ1-2	few	NA	CASSSPPIYSSTYGYTF	TGTGCCAGCAGCTCCCCTCCGATCTACTCTTCCACCTATGGCTACACCTTC
TRBV6-2/TRBV6-3	TRBJ2-1	few	TRBD2	CASRVGLAEYNEQFF	TGTGCCAGCAGGGTAGGACTAGCGGAATACAATGAGCAGTTCTTC
TRBV7-9	TRBJ2-3	few	NA	CASSSSVAVGTDTQYF	TGTGCCAGCAGCTCCTCGGTGGCGGTCGGCACAGATACGCAGTATTTT
TRBV3-1	TRBJ2-1	NA	TRBD1	CASSQDPRTGKDEQFF	TGTGCCAGCAGCCAGGACCCTAGGACAGGGAAAGATGAGCAGTTCTTC
TRBV5-6	TRBJ2-5	few	NA	CASSLEGKETQYF	TGTGCCAGCAGCTTGGAAGGGAAAGAGACCCAGTACTTC
TRBV5-6	TRBJ2-1	few	TRBD1	CASSSGTGNLNEQFF	TGTGCCAGCAGTTCCGGGACAGGGAATTTAAATGAGCAGTTCTTC
TRBV11-2	TRBJ1-6	few	NA	CASTLGVLNSPLHF	TGTGCCAGCACCCTAGGCGTTCTTAATTCACCCCTCCACTTT
TRBV9	TRBJ2-2	few	TRBD1	CASSPGQGPTNTGELFF	TGTGCCAGCAGCCCGGGACAGGGGCCAACGAACACCGGGGAGCTGTTTTTT
TRBV19	TRBJ2-2	few	NA	CASKWSVELNTGELFF	TGTGCCAGTAAGTGGAGCGTCGAGCTGAACACCGGGGAGCTGTTTTTT
TRBV29-1	TRBJ2-1	few	NA	CSVQFPGLYNEQFF	TGCAGCGTTCAGTTCCCGGGTCTCTACAATGAGCAGTTCTTC
TRBV12-3/TRBV12-4	TRBJ2-7	few	TRBD2	CASSLWEGEQYF	TGTGCCAGCAGTTTATGGGAGGGCGAGCAGTACTTC
TRBV7-9	TRBJ2-1	NA	TRBD1	CASSRRTGNNEQFF	TGTGCCAGCAGCCGCCGGACAGGTAACAATGAGCAGTTCTTC
TRBV12-3/TRBV12-4	TRBJ2-6	NA	NA	CASSFLGAGANVLSF	TGTGCCAGCAGTTTTTTAGGGGCTGGGGCCAACGTCCTGTCTTTC
TRBV7-9	TRBJ2-2	once	NA	CASSGRNTGELFF	TGTGCCAGCAGCGGCAGGAACACCGGGGAGCTGTTTTTT
TRBV27	TRBJ2-3	few	TRBD2	CASSILSGLAGGTTDTQYF	TGTGCCAGCAGTATCCTATCCGGACTAGCGGGGGGGACGACAGATACGCAGTATTTT
TRBV6-1	TRBJ2-5	few	NA	CASTEPSETQYF	TGTGCCAGCACGGAACCATCGGAGACCCAGTACTTC